The 8 T cell receptor beta chains below were found in one sample sequenced in a study of blood T cell repertoires in COVID-19. The table came from immunoSEQ multiplex PCR; TCRdb's copy has only in-frame clones and leaves some out. The sample has fewer than 200,000 clones, roughly 84% seen once. What was sequenced was peripheral blood. All receptors derive from a human donor in a cohort sampled during active COVID-19.

The chain employs TRBV9 and TRBJ2-1, with D unresolved. The CDR3 totals 12 residues. CDR1 and CDR2 from the germline V gene are SGDLS and YYNGEE. V was clipped by 4 bases and J by 7 bases, with 9 bases between them. In DNA, the CDR3 is TGTGCCAGCAGCCTTGACTCGAATGAGCAGTTCTTC. Residues: CASSLDSNEQFF.

V gene TRBV7-3 combines with J gene TRBJ2-7; 9 bases match TRBD1. Germline CDR1 SGHTA, CDR2 FQGTGA. Trimming cost V 4 bases and J 6 bases; bases outside gene matches: 13. This CDR3 region has 16 residues. The CDR3 region is CASSSTSGTGLTEQYF. The CDR3 coding sequence is TGTGCCAGCAGCTCTACATCCGGGACAGGGCTGACCGAGCAGTACTTC. Drawing the rest from reference TRBV7-3 and TRBJ2-7, the complete variable domain is GAGVSQTPSNKVTEKGKYVELRCDPISGHTALYWYRQSLGQGPEFLIYFQGTGAADDSGLPNDRFFAVRPEGSVSTLKIQRTERGDSAVYLCASSSTSGTGLTEQYFGPGTRLTVT.

V usage is TRBV28 and J usage is TRBJ1-1; TRBD1 matches at 8 bases. There are 16 residues in the CDR3. The germline V gene has CDR1 MDHEN and CDR2 SYDVKM. With V trimmed by 7 bases and J by 0 bases, 10 bases remained unmatched. In nucleotides, the CDR3 is TGTGCCAGCAACCAATGGGACAGGACGATGAACACTGAAGCTTTCTTT. This sequence encodes CASNQWDRTMNTEAFF.

CDR3 protein: CASSQEGQGARSPLHF. The DNA of the CDR3 is TGTGCCAGCAGCCAAGAAGGACAGGGGGCGAGGTCACCCCTCCACTTT. The chain combines TRBV4-2 with TRBJ1-6; 11 bases line up with TRBD1. Trimming at V came to 0 bases and at J to 10 bases, leaving 5 bases not matched to a gene. The CDR3 has 16 residues. From germline, CDR1 is LGHNA and CDR2 YNFKEQ.

The sample holds one count of this clone. V is TRBV5-1 and J is TRBJ2-7; the match to TRBD1 covers 7 bases. The CDR3 runs 12 residues. Germline V gives CDR1 SGHRS, CDR2 YFSETQ. The trim removed 4 bases at V and 5 bases at J, leaving 3 bases unmatched. The CDR3: CASSPQGNEQYF. DNA for the CDR3: TGCGCCAGCAGCCCACAGGGGAACGAGCAGTACTTC.

The V and J genes are TRBV12-3 or TRBV12-4 and TRBJ1-1, with D perhaps matching TRBD1 (5 bases). The CDR3 extends over 11 amino acids. V was shortened by 7 bases and J by 7 bases, with 10 bases between the two germline ends. In DNA form, the CDR3 reads TGTGCCAGCACCTGGGGCGGTGAAGCTTTCTTT. Protein product: CASTWGGEAFF.

The chain is built from TRBV19 and TRBJ1-2, with a possible D match to TRBD1 (5 bases). The CDR3 runs to 13 residues. The germline V and J ends were trimmed by 3 bases and 8 bases, with 13 bases remaining between them. CDR1 is LNHDA and CDR2 is SQIVND in the germline V gene (reference sequence). The CDR3 region is CASSMAGLGGYTF. CDR3 in DNA: TGTGCCAGTAGTATGGCAGGGCTAGGCGGCTACACCTTC. The whole variable domain, filled in from reference TRBV19 and TRBJ1-2, reads DGGITQSPKYLFRKEGQNVTLSCEQNLNHDAMYWYRQDPGQGLRLIYYSQIVNDFQKGDIAEGYSVSREKKESFPLTVTSAQKNPTAFYLCASSMAGLGGYTFGSGTRLTVV.

This clone was counted between two and nine times. The V gene is TRBV19, the J gene TRBJ2-7; D gene unclear. The germline V gene encodes CDR1 LNHDA and CDR2 SQIVND (reference sequence). With 5 bases removed from V and 2 bases from J, the gap between germline ends came to 10 bases. This CDR3 region has 13 residues. The CDR3 DNA reads as TGTGCCAGTAGTGGAGAAGGAGCCTACGAGCAGTACTTC. Translating gives CASSGEGAYEQYF.